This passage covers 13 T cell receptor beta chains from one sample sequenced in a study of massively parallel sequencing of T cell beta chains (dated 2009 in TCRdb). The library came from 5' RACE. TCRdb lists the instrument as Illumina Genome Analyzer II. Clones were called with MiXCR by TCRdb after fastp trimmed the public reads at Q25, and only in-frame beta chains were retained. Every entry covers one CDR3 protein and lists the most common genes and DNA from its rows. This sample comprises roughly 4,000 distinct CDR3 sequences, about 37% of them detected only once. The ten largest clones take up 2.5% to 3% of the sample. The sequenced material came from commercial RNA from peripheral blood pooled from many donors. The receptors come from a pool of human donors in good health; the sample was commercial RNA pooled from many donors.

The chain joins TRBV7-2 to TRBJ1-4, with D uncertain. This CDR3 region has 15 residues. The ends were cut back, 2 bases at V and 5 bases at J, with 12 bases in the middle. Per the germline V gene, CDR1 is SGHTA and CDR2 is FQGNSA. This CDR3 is CASSLSISLNEKLFF. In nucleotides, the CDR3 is TGTGCCAGCAGCTTATCAATCTCGCTAAATGAAAAACTGTTTTTT.

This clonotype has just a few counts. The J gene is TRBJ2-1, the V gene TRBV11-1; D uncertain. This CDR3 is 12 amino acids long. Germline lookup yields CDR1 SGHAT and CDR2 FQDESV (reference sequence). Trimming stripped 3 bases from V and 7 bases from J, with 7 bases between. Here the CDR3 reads CASSFGWNEQFF. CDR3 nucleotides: TGTGCCAGCAGCTTTGGGTGGAATGAGCAGTTCTTC.

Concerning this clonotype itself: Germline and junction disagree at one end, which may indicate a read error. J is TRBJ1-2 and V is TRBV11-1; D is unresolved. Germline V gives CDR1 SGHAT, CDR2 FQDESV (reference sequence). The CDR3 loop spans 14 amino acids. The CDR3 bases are TGTGCCAGCAGCCTAGCTGTCCCTAACTATGGCTACACCTTC. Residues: CASSLAVPNYGYTF.

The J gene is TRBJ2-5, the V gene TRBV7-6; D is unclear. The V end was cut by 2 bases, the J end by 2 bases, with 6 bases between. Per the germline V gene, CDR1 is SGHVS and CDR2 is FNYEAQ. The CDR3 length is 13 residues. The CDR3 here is CASSLSRQETQYF. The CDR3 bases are TGTGCCAGCAGCTTATCGAGACAAGAGACCCAGTACTTC.

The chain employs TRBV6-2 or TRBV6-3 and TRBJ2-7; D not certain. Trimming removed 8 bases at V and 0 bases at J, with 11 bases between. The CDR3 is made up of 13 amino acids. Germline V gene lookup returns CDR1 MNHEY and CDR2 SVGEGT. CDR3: CASSTERSYEQYF. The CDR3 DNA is TGTGCCAGCTCAACAGAACGCTCCTACGAGCAGTACTTC.

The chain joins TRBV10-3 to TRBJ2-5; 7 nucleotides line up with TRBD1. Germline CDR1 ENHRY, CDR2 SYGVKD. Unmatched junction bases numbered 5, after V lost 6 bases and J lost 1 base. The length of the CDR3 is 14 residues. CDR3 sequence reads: CAISLQGTQETQYF. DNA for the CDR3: TGTGCCATCAGCTTACAGGGGACCCAAGAGACCCAGTACTTC.

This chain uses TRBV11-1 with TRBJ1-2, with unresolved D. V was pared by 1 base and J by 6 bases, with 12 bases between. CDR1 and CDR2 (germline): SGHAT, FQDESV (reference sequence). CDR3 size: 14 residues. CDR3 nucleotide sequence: TGTGCCAGCAGCTTAGTGCTGGGGAGGGATGGCTACACCTTC. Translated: CASSLVLGRDGYTF.

The CDR3 is CASSLGPGQYF. DNA for the CDR3: TGTGCCAGCAGCTTGGGGCCGGGGCAGTACTTC. The chain couples TRBV11-2 to TRBJ2-7; perhaps TRBD1 as D (5 bases). Germline V gene sequence: CDR1 SGHAT, CDR2 FQNNGV. Trimming shortened V by 3 bases and J by 9 bases, and 9 bases separated the two germline ends. The CDR3 spans 11 residues.

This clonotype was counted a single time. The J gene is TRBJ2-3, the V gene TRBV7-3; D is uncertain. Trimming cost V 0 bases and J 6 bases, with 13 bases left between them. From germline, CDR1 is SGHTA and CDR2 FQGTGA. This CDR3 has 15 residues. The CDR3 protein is CASSLTPNLPDTQYF. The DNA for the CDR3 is TGTGCCAGCAGCTTAACCCCAAACCTTCCCGATACGCAGTATTTT.

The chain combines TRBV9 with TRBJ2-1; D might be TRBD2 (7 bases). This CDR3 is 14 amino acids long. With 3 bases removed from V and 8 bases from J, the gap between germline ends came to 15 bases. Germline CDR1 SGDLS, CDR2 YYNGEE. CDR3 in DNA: TGTGCCAGCAGCGCATGGGGGGGGCTGGATGAGCAGTTCTTC. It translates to CASSAWGGLDEQFF.

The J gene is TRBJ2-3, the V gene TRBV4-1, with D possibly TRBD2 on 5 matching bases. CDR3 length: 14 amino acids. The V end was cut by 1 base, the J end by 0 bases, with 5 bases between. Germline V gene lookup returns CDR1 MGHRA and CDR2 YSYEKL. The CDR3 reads CASSQGTSTDTQYF. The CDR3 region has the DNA TGCGCCAGCAGCCAAGGGACTAGCACAGATACGCAGTATTTT.

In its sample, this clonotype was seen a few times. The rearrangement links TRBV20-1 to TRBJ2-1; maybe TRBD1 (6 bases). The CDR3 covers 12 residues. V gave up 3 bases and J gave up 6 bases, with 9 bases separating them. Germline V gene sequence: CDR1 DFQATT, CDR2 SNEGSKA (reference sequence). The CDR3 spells CSASWGRNEQFF. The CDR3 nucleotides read TGCAGTGCTAGCTGGGGGCGCAATGAGCAGTTCTTC.

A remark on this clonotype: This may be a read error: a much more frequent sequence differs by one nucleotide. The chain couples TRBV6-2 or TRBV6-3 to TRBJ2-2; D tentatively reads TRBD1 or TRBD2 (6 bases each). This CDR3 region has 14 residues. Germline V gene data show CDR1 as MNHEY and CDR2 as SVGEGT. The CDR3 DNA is TGTGCCAGCAGTTACGGGGGGCGGACCGGGGAGCCGTTTTTT. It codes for CASSYGGRTGEPFF.